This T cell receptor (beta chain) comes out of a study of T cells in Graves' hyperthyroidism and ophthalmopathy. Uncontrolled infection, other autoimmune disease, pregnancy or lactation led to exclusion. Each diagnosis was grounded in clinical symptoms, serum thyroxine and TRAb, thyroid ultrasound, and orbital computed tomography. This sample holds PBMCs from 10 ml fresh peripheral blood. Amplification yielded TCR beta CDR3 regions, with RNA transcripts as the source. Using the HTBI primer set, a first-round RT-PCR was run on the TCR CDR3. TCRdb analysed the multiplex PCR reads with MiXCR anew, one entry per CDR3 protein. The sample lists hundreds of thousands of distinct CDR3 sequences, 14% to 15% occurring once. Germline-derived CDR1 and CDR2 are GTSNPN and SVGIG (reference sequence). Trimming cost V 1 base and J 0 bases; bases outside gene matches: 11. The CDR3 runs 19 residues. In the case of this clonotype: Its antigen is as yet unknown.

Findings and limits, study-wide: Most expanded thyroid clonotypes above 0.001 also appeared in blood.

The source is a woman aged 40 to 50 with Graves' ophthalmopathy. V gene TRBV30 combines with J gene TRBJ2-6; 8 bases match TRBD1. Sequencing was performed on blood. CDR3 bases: TGTGCCTGGAGTGGCGGTTGGCACAGGGGGACCTCTGGGGCCAACGTCCTGACTTTC. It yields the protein CAWSGGWHRGTSGANVLTF.